A selection of T cell receptor beta chains follows, all from one sample in a study of identical twins. TCRdb analysed the 5' RACE reads with MiXCR anew, one entry per CDR3 protein. This sample has 350,000 to 450,000 distinct CDR3 sequences, with less than 20% found just once. The sequenced material came from naive T cells sorted from blood. Every receptor here comes from a man over 45 in good health. Each CDR3 is given with its conserved first and last residue. The order of the fields is clone size, D gene, V gene, J gene, CDR3 DNA, CDR3 protein. D genes are given only for firm matches. A clone size is listed for some rows: how often the clone was seen (once, few, many), or a class if it is expanded.

.	.	TRBV6-2/TRBV6-3	TRBJ1-1	TGTGCCAGCAGCCATGGATTATACACTGAAGCTTTCTTT	CASSHGLYTEAFF
.	.	TRBV4-3	TRBJ2-7	TGCGCCAGCAGCCAAGGCTGGGGTATTCCCTTCTCCTACGAGCAGTACTTC	CASSQGWGIPFSYEQYF
many	.	TRBV12-3/TRBV12-4	TRBJ2-3	TGTGCCAGCAGTTTTGTCCTAGCAACAGATACGCAGTATTTT	CASSFVLATDTQYF
many	TRBD1	TRBV3-1	TRBJ2-7	TGTGCCAGCAGCCGCCCCGGGACAGGAGCCTACGAGCAGTACTTC	CASSRPGTGAYEQYF
few	.	TRBV20-1	TRBJ2-5	TGCAGTGCTGGGCCGCAAGAGACCCAGTACTTC	CSAGPQETQYF
many	.	TRBV5-5	TRBJ1-5	TGTGCCAGCAGCTTGGTCAGAGGGGATCAGCCCCAGCATTTT	CASSLVRGDQPQHF
many	.	TRBV29-1	TRBJ2-2	TGCAGCGTTGTTGGAGCCACCGGGGAGCTGTTTTTT	CSVVGATGELFF
many	.	TRBV7-2	TRBJ2-5	TGTGCCAGCAGCCTACGCTCAACAGGGCAAGAGACCCAGTACTTC	CASSLRSTGQETQYF
.	.	TRBV7-9	TRBJ2-1	TGTGCCAGCAGCTTAGTGCGGGACAATGAGCAGTTCTTC	CASSLVRDNEQFF
few	.	TRBV12-3/TRBV12-4	TRBJ1-5	TGTGCCAGCAGTTTAGACAGGATTCAGCCCCAGCATTTT	CASSLDRIQPQHF
many	.	TRBV7-2	TRBJ2-7	TGTGCCAGCAGCTTATATGCGAGCTCCTACGAGCAGTACTTC	CASSLYASSYEQYF
.	.	TRBV27	TRBJ2-5	TGTGCCAGCAGTTTCGGCAGGGGATCCCAAGAGACCCAGTACTTC	CASSFGRGSQETQYF
few	.	TRBV5-1	TRBJ2-1	TGCGCCAGCAGCTTGGACCCCCGTGTTGCGGGGGCATACAATGAGCAGTTCTTC	CASSLDPRVAGAYNEQFF
many	.	TRBV6-1	TRBJ2-3	TGTGCCAGCAGGGACACAAGTCTTAGCACAGATACGCAGTATTTT	CASRDTSLSTDTQYF
.	.	TRBV2	TRBJ1-2	TGTGCCAGCGGGAGACAGGCCGCTTCCTATGGCTACACCTTC	CASGRQAASYGYTF
many	.	TRBV12-3/TRBV12-4	TRBJ2-7	TGTGCCAGCAGTTTAGTCGAGGGCTACGAGCAGTACTTC	CASSLVEGYEQYF
few	.	TRBV29-1	TRBJ2-1	TGCAGCGTGGGGGCAGGGAACAATGAGCAGTTCTTC	CSVGAGNNEQFF
few	.	TRBV7-8	TRBJ2-7	TGTGCCAGCAGCTTAAGGGTTAGAGGGAACGAGCAGTACTTC	CASSLRVRGNEQYF
.	.	TRBV6-5	TRBJ2-7	TGTGCCAGCAGTTCCCCCGGGGGGCACGAGCAGTACTTC	CASSSPGGHEQYF
many	.	TRBV20-1	TRBJ2-5	TGCAGTGCTAGAGACAGCCACGGTTACCAAGAGACCCAGTACTTC	CSARDSHGYQETQYF
few	.	TRBV20-1	TRBJ1-2	TGCAGTGCTAATGAGGCAGCGTACTATGGCTACACCTTC	CSANEAAYYGYTF
few	.	TRBV6-2/TRBV6-3	TRBJ1-1	TGTGCCAGCATCAAGGCGAAGTACACTGAAGCTTTCTTT	CASIKAKYTEAFF
.	.	TRBV20-1	TRBJ2-1	TGCAGTGCTAGTGACAGGATTCTCTACAATGAGCAGTTCTTC	CSASDRILYNEQFF
.	TRBD1	TRBV7-3	TRBJ2-5	TGTGCCAGCAGCTTAAGTCGGGACAGGGGATCGGAGACCCAGTACTTC	CASSLSRDRGSETQYF
many	TRBD1	TRBV14	TRBJ2-1	TGTGCCAGCAGCCCGGGACAGGGTGGTTACAATGAGCAGTTCTTC	CASSPGQGGYNEQFF
once	.	TRBV12-3/TRBV12-4	TRBJ2-1	TGTGCCAGCAGGCTACAGGGACTCTCCTACAATGAGCAGTTCTTC	CASRLQGLSYNEQFF
many	.	TRBV6-2/TRBV6-3	TRBJ2-1	TGTGCCAGCAGTCAGCTGGGGAGGTCCTACAATGAGCAGTTCTTC	CASSQLGRSYNEQFF
.	TRBD2	TRBV20-1	TRBJ2-1	TGCAGTGCAAAAGCGGGGGACTCCTACAATGAGCAGTTCTTC	CSAKAGDSYNEQFF